The 10 T cell receptor beta chains below were found in one sample sequenced in a study of blood T cell repertoires in COVID-19. Sequenced by immunoSEQ multiplex PCR; TCRdb stores in-frame clones only, minus some. The data show around 120,000 clones, 88% seen once. The specimen was peripheral blood. These receptors came from a woman aged 45-60 years with active or convalescent COVID-19.

The rearrangement joins TRBV5-6 to TRBJ1-2; D perhaps matches TRBD1 (6 bases). The CDR3 length is 12 residues. CDR1 and CDR2 from the germline V gene are SGHDT and YYEEEE. Deletions cut 4 bases from V and 6 bases from J, with 10 bases between. The CDR3 DNA is TGTGCCAGCAGCCGACGGACAGATGGCTACACCTTC. This sequence encodes CASSRRTDGYTF. Full variable domain (missing parts from reference TRBV5-6 and TRBJ1-2): DAGVTQSPTHLIKTRGQQVTLRCSPKSGHDTVSWYQQALGQGPQFIFQYYEEEERQRGNFPDRFSGHQFPNYSSELNVNALLLGDSALYLCASSRRTDGYTFGSGTRLTVV.

V and J are TRBV4-2 and TRBJ2-2; 9 positions match TRBD2. The CDR3 has 15 amino acids. Germline V gene data show CDR1 as LGHNA and CDR2 as YNFKEQ. V shed 1 base and J 3 bases; nucleotides not matched to a gene: 0. CDR3 sequence reads: CASSQVAGDTGELFF. As DNA, the CDR3 is TGTGCCAGCAGCCAAGTAGCGGGAGACACCGGGGAGCTGTTTTTT.

This chain connects TRBV2 to TRBJ2-5; D is perhaps TRBD2 (7 bases). CDR3 length equals 13 residues. V shed 2 bases and J shed 4 bases, with 8 bases lying between them. Germline V gene sequence: CDR1 SNHLY, CDR2 FYNNEI. Written as DNA, the CDR3 is TGTGCCAGCAGTGAACGGGGGGCAGAGACCCAGTACTTC. Protein product: CASSERGAETQYF.

The chain uses TRBV28 and TRBJ1-1; D remains unclear. Germline V gene data show CDR1 as MDHEN and CDR2 as SYDVKM. V lost 5 bases and J 1 base, leaving 11 bases between the germline ends. This CDR3 spans 14 amino acids. The CDR3 region has the DNA TGTGCCAGCAGTGGGAGGACCGAGAACACTGAAGCTTTCTTT. It specifies CASSGRTENTEAFF.

This clone showed up just once. J is TRBJ2-2 and V is TRBV29-1, with D perhaps matching TRBD2 (5 bases). Trimming left V 4 bases short and J 3 bases short, with 12 bases between. The CDR3 covers 14 residues. The germline V gene encodes CDR1 SQVTM and CDR2 ANQGSEA. The chain's CDR3 is CSVVFGEYTGELFF. Written as DNA, the CDR3 is TGCAGCGTTGTTTTCGGGGAATACACCGGGGAGCTGTTTTTT.

This chain joins TRBV13 and TRBJ2-5; a weak D match, TRBD2 (6 bases). V lost 1 base, J lost 9 bases, and 18 bases lay in between. The CDR3 runs 15 residues. Germline V gene data show CDR1 as PRHDT and CDR2 as FYEKMQ (reference sequence). The CDR3 DNA sequence: TGTGCCAGCAGCTTAGAACCGGGACTCGGACGGGCCCAGTACTTC. This codes for CASSLEPGLGRAQYF.

This sequence joins TRBV6-5 and TRBJ2-7, with a tentative D call TRBD1 (5 bases). Trimming left V 6 bases short and J 2 bases short, with 17 bases between. The CDR3 sequence is 15 residues long. Germline V gene data show CDR1 as MNHEY and CDR2 as SVGAGI. DNA of the CDR3: TGTGCCAGCAGATCCACCGGGTTGGGGCCCTACGAGCAGTACTTC. As protein: CASRSTGLGPYEQYF.

This clone was detected only once. The chain's CDR3 is CASSPLAFPTTGELFF. The CDR3 nucleotides are TGTGCCAGCAGCCCACTAGCTTTTCCCACCACCGGGGAGCTGTTTTTT. The chain joins TRBV7-6 to TRBJ2-2; possibly TRBD2 for D (6 bases). V shed 5 bases and J shed 4 bases, with 17 bases lying between them. This CDR3 region has 16 residues. CDR1 is SGHVS, CDR2 FNYEAQ, per germline.

This clone has just a few counts. This chain joins TRBV4-3 and TRBJ2-1; 12 bases are shared with TRBD2. The germline CDR1 and CDR2 sequences are LGHNA and YSLEER. This CDR3 has 16 residues. The J segment lost 7 bases and the V segment lost 0 bases, leaving 4 bases of the junction unmatched. The CDR3 DNA sequence: TGCGCCAGCAGCCAAGACTGGCTAGCGGGAGGGAATGAGCAGTTCTTC. This sequence encodes CASSQDWLAGGNEQFF.

The chain carries TRBV7-8 and TRBJ1-2; D uncertain. Trimming took off 4 bases at V and 3 bases at J, with 9 bases between the two ends. Germline V gene data show CDR1 as SGHVS and CDR2 as FQNEAQ. The CDR3 length is 13 residues. CDR3 sequence (DNA): TGTGCCAGCAGCTCCCGGGTCGACTATGGCTACACCTTC. It codes for CASSSRVDYGYTF. The complete variable domain, with remaining parts taken from reference TRBV7-8 and TRBJ1-2, reads GAGVSQSPRYKVAKRGQDVALRCDPISGHVSLFWYQQALGQGPEFLTYFQNEAQLDKSGLPSDRFFAERPEGSVSTLKIQRTQQEDSAVYLCASSSRVDYGYTFGSGTRLTVV.